Sequencing of this T cell receptor beta chain was carried out in a study of CD8+ T cells in alopecia areata. Study-wide background: Approximately 6-10-week-old female C3H/HeJ mice were grafted with skin from spontaneously alopecic roughly 6-12-month-old C3H/HeJ graft donors. Findings and caveats of the study: Clonality was higher in lesional than normal scalp, especially in alopecia totalis/universalis.

Once RNA had been extracted, it was reverse transcribed into cDNA to act as the sequencing template. TCRdb keeps only in-frame clones here, not all; method: immunoSEQ multiplex PCR. Recorded here are about 120,000 clones, none singletons. For this clone: Its specificity is unknown. Mouse germline and gene names are used. From the germline J gene comes the end of the CDR3, since the read stops 4 residues before it.

The CDR3 runs to 13 residues. The V gene's germline CDR1 is SGHDT and CDR2 FRDEAV. V was shortened by 2 bases and J by 2 bases, with 5 bases between the two germline ends. The sample was lesional skin. The chain employs TRBV14 and TRBJ2-1, with D uncertain. The receptor was isolated from a C3H/HeJ mouse with alopecia areata. Mice of this strain are of MHC haplotype H2-k. The CDR3 region is CASSLQDYAEQFF. The sequenced CDR3 bases are TGTGCCAGCAGTTTGCAGGACTATGCT.